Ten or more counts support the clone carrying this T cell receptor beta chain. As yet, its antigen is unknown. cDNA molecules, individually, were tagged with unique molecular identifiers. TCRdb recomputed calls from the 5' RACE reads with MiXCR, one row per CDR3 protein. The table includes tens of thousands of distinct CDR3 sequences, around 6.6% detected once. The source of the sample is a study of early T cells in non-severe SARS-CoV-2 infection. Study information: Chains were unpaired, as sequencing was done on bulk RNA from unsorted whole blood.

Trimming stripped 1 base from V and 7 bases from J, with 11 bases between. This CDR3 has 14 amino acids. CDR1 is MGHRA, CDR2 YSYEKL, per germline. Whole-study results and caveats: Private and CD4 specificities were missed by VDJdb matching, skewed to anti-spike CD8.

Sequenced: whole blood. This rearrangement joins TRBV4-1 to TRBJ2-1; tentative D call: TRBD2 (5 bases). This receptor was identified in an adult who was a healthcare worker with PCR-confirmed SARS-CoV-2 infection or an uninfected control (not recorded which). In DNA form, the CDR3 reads TGCGCCAGCAGCCAAGGGCCACTAGAAAATGAGCAGTTCTTC. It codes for CASSQGPLENEQFF.